This TCR beta chain came from a study of shared clonotypes between healthy human individuals. The CDR3 runs 16 residues. Germline V CDR1 and CDR2: KGHSH, LQKENI. Trimming cost V 0 bases and J 2 bases, with 12 bases left between them. Profiled with immunoSEQ multiplex PCR; TCRdb holds only in-frame clones, not every one. Altogether a few million clones are present, 90% to 95% being singletons, with the ten largest covering over 0.12%. CD45RA-negative memory and CD45RA+ naive subsets were split from the CD4+ cells. Sequenced material: naive CD4+ T cells sorted from blood. The subset: CD45RA+ positively selected. The genes are TRBV18 and TRBJ2-3; the D is unclear. This TCR was sampled from a man aged 18 to 29 in good health. The CDR3 coding sequence is TGTGCCAGCTCACCACCGGTTGTAGGAGACACAGATACGCAGTATTTT. Protein: CASSPPVVGDTDTQYF.